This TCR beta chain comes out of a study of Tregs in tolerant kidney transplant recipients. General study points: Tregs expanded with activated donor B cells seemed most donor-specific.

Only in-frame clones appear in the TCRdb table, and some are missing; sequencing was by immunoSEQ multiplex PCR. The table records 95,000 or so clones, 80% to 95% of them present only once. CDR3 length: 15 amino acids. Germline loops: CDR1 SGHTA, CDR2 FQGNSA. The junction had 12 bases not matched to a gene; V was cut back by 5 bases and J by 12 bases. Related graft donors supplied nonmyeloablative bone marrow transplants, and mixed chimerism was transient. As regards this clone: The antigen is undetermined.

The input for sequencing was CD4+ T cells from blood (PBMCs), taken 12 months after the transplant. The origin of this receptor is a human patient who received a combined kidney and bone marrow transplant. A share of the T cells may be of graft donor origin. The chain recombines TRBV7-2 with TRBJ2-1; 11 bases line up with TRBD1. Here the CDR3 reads CASSTRTGGVIGQFF. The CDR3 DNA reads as TGTGCCAGCAGCACGAGGACAGGGGGCGTCATCGGGCAGTTCTTC.